This passage covers 21 T cell receptor beta chains from one sample sequenced in a study of T cell changes during pregnancy in multiple sclerosis (dated by TCRdb to between 2017 and 2020). Library construction relied on the immunoSEQ multiplex PCR assay. Sourced from immuneACCESS, this table was stored by TCRdb with only in-frame sequences that have V and J called. A share of the clones is absent; for the studies checked, an unresolved V gene accounts for under half, and the remainder has no known explanation. This sample comprises around 79,000 clones, 85% to 95% of them detected only once. The top ten clones comprise approximately 0.45% of the sample. The sample consisted of CD4+ T cells from peripheral blood mononuclear cells, taken in the second trimester of pregnancy. The receptors derive from a female donor with multiple sclerosis, enrolled in a pregnancy study.

V is TRBV5-4 and J is TRBJ2-5; no definite D call. Germline V CDR1 and CDR2: SGHNT, YYREEE (reference sequence). The CDR3 sequence is 13 residues long. With 0 bases removed from V and 2 bases from J, the gap between germline ends came to 5 bases. The CDR3 here is CASSLGLQETQYF. The CDR3 DNA reads as TGTGCCAGCAGCTTGGGTCTACAAGAGACCCAGTACTTC.

The V and J genes are TRBV9 and TRBJ2-3; TRBD2 aligns across 13 bases. The CDR3 spans 16 residues. Germline V lookup: CDR1 SGDLS, CDR2 YYNGEE. Germline trimming cut 4 bases from V and 5 bases from J; bases unmatched to any gene: 7. The CDR3 loop reads CASSKGLAGVEDTQYF. Written as DNA, the CDR3 is TGTGCCAGCAGCAAAGGACTAGCGGGAGTGGAAGATACGCAGTATTTT.

The rearrangement links TRBV27 to TRBJ1-1, with no clear D. Trimming removed 10 bases from V and 9 bases from J, with 18 bases in between. CDR1 and CDR2 from the germline V gene are MNHEY and SMNVEV (reference sequence). This CDR3 is 12 amino acids long. The CDR3 DNA sequence: TGTGCCACCGGGTCTACCCTCTCAAAAGCTTTCTTT. It codes for CATGSTLSKAFF.

The gene calls are TRBV28 and TRBJ2-2; TRBD2 agrees at 9 bases. This CDR3 spans 16 amino acids. After removal of 4 bases from V and 6 bases from J, the junction contained 9 bases not matched to a gene. CDR1 is MDHEN and CDR2 is SYDVKM in the germline V gene. This CDR3 reads CASSSVNSGSSGELFF. The CDR3, as DNA: TGTGCCAGCAGTTCGGTAAATAGCGGGAGTTCCGGGGAGCTGTTTTTT.

The rearrangement uses TRBV11-3 and TRBJ2-1; 7 nucleotides align to TRBD2. Trimming at V came to 3 bases and at J to 3 bases, leaving 5 bases not matched to a gene. The germline gives CDR1 SGHNT, CDR2 YENEEA. The CDR3 consists of 15 residues. CDR3 DNA sequence: TGTGCCAGCAGCTTCTCTCCGGGAGGCTACAATGAGCAGTTCTTC. Its translation is CASSFSPGGYNEQFF.

The chain employs TRBV9 and TRBJ2-1; 11 bases match TRBD1. This CDR3 has 16 amino acids. Per germline, CDR1 SGDLS and CDR2 YYNGEE. The V segment lost 2 bases and the J segment 6 bases; nucleotides outside the gene matches: 7. CDR3 loop: CASSVNRDRGVNEQFF. Written as DNA, the CDR3 is TGTGCCAGCAGCGTGAACCGGGACAGGGGGGTCAATGAGCAGTTCTTC.

The chain combines TRBV5-1 with TRBJ2-3; TRBD1 might be the D (6 bases). The germline gives CDR1 SGHRS, CDR2 YFSETQ. The CDR3 is 12 residues long. The V gene lost 5 bases and the J gene lost 3 bases, with 7 bases spanning the gap. In DNA form, the CDR3 reads TGCGCCAGCAGGCAGGGGACAGATACGCAGTATTTT. Translating it yields CASRQGTDTQYF.

The chain carries TRBV5-1 and TRBJ1-1, with a possible D match to TRBD1 (6 bases). The germline V gene encodes CDR1 SGHRS and CDR2 YFSETQ. CDR3 length: 13 residues. V dropped 4 bases and J dropped 1 base, with 8 bases sitting between them. CDR3: CASSRDTNTEAFF. CDR3 bases: TGCGCCAGCAGCAGGGACACGAACACTGAAGCTTTCTTT.

The V gene is TRBV4-1, the J gene TRBJ2-3, with 7 bases matching TRBD2. V lost 5 bases, J lost 0 bases, and 8 bases stayed unmatched. The CDR3 contains 16 residues. CDR1 MGHRA and CDR2 YSYEKL come from the germline V gene. This CDR3 reads CASSVGAGSSTDTQYF. CDR3 bases: TGCGCCAGCAGCGTTGGAGCGGGGTCTAGCACAGATACGCAGTATTTT.

This rearrangement joins TRBV29-1 to TRBJ1-2; 11 bases are shared with TRBD1. The J segment lost 3 bases and the V segment lost 3 bases, leaving 3 bases of the junction unmatched. The germline CDR1 and CDR2 sequences are SQVTM and ANQGSEA. The CDR3 runs 14 residues. CDR3 in amino acids: CSVEDRGRDYGYTF. The CDR3 DNA reads TGCAGCGTTGAGGACAGGGGGCGTGACTATGGCTACACCTTC. Drawing the rest from reference TRBV29-1 and TRBJ1-2, the complete variable domain is SAVISQKPSRDICQRGTSLTIQCQVDSQVTMMFWYRQQPGQSLTLIATANQGSEATYESGFVIDKFPISRPNLTFSTLTVSNMSPEDSSIYLCSVEDRGRDYGYTFGSGTRLTVV.

This chain uses TRBV6-5 with TRBJ1-1; no clear D gene. The CDR3 totals 14 residues. The V and J ends lost 5 bases and 10 bases respectively, with 20 bases between them. CDR1 MNHEY and CDR2 SVGAGI come from the germline V gene. The CDR3 nucleotides read TGTGCCAGCAGTAGAAACGAGGGCTCCCCCGGAGCTTTCTTT. Its translation is CASSRNEGSPGAFF.

The chain employs TRBV11-2 and TRBJ2-5; maybe TRBD2 (5 bases). The germline V gene has CDR1 SGHAT and CDR2 FQNNGV. The CDR3 runs to 16 residues. The V gene lost 2 bases and the J gene lost 4 bases, with 17 bases spanning the gap. CDR3 nucleotides: TGTGCCAGCAGCTTAATTAGGAGCCTAGCCAGAGAGACCCAGTACTTC. Translating gives CASSLIRSLARETQYF.

The chain uses TRBV19 and TRBJ1-5, with D possibly TRBD1 on 5 matching bases. CDR1 is LNHDA and CDR2 is SQIVND in the germline V gene (reference sequence). The CDR3 has 14 residues. V gave up 3 bases and J gave up 2 bases, with 8 bases separating them. The CDR3 loop is CASSMGLGNQPQHF. DNA for the CDR3: TGTGCCAGTAGTATGGGGCTGGGCAATCAGCCCCAGCATTTT.

This clone was seen a handful of times. The rearrangement joins TRBV27 to TRBJ1-1; no reliable D call. The CDR3 consists of 15 residues. The V and J ends lost 6 bases and 2 bases respectively, with 16 bases between them. Germline V gives CDR1 MNHEY, CDR2 SMNVEV (reference sequence). CDR3 region: CASRTRRQVNTEAFF. CDR3 coding DNA: TGTGCCAGCAGGACCCGGAGGCAGGTAAACACTGAAGCTTTCTTT.

The count of this clone is one. This chain uses TRBV28 with TRBJ1-1, with 7 bases that match TRBD1. The V and J ends lost 5 bases and 11 bases, in that order; junction bases with no gene match: 29. The CDR3 consists of 19 residues. Germline V gives CDR1 MDHEN, CDR2 SYDVKM. Written as DNA, the CDR3 is TGTGCCAGCAGTCCTCCCGGGACAGCGTTTTTTTCGTATAAGGAGGTGGCTTTCTTT. Amino acids: CASSPPGTAFFSYKEVAFF. The variable domain in full, completed from reference TRBV28 and TRBJ1-1, reads DVKVTQSSRYLVKRTGEKVFLECVQDMDHENMFWYRQDPGLGLRLIYFSYDVKMKEKGDIPEGYSVSREKKERFSLILESASTNQTSMYLCASSPPGTAFFSYKEVAFFGQGTRLTVV.

This sequence joins TRBV11-2 and TRBJ2-3; D is possibly TRBD1 (6 bases). V lost 0 bases, J lost 0 bases, and 7 bases lay in between. Germline values: CDR1 SGHAT, CDR2 FQNNGV. The CDR3 extends over 15 amino acids. DNA of the CDR3: TGTGCCAGCAGCTTAGACAGGGGTAGCACAGATACGCAGTATTTT. Its protein product is CASSLDRGSTDTQYF.

In nucleotides, the CDR3 is TGTGCCAGCAGCTTAGCGACACACAATTCACCCCTCCACTTT. This codes for CASSLATHNSPLHF. This chain connects TRBV7-2 to TRBJ1-6; D is unresolved. This CDR3 has 14 amino acids. CDR1 SGHTA and CDR2 FQGNSA come from the germline V gene. Between the trimmed V and J ends, which lost 0 bases and 7 bases, there was a span of 7 bases.

The chain links TRBV5-5 to TRBJ2-7; TRBD2 is a possible D gene (5 bases). Germline loops: CDR1 SGHKS, CDR2 YYEKEE (reference sequence). This CDR3 comprises 14 residues. V was clipped by 0 bases and J by 6 bases, with 13 bases between them. For the CDR3, the DNA is TGTGCCAGCAGCTTGGTTGGGCGGGCAACCGAGCAGTACTTC. Protein: CASSLVGRATEQYF.

V usage is TRBV6-1 and J usage is TRBJ2-2; 13 nucleotides match TRBD2. The CDR3 extends over 16 amino acids. V lost 4 bases, J lost 6 bases, and 5 bases stayed unmatched. CDR1 is MNHNS and CDR2 is SASEGT in the germline V gene. CDR3 bases: TGTGCCAGCAGTGCGACCACTAGCGGGGGGGCCGGGGAGCTGTTTTTT. It is translated as CASSATTSGGAGELFF.

The CDR3 spells CASSYRTSGYNNEQFF. As DNA, the CDR3 is TGTGCCAGCAGTTACAGGACTAGCGGGTATAACAATGAGCAGTTCTTC. The chain joins TRBV6-5 to TRBJ2-1; 11 bases match TRBD2. V shed 2 bases and J 5 bases; nucleotides not matched to a gene: 5. The CDR3 contains 16 residues. Germline V lookup: CDR1 MNHEY, CDR2 SVGAGI.

This clone turned up a few times. The gene calls are TRBV30 and TRBJ1-3; no firm D call. The CDR3 extends over 12 amino acids. From germline, CDR1 is GTSNPN and CDR2 SVGIG (reference sequence). The ends were cut back, 8 bases at V and 7 bases at J, with 15 bases in the middle. CDR3 residues: CAPRPEGNTIYF. In DNA, the CDR3 is TGTGCCCCCAGGCCAGAGGGCAACACCATATATTTT.